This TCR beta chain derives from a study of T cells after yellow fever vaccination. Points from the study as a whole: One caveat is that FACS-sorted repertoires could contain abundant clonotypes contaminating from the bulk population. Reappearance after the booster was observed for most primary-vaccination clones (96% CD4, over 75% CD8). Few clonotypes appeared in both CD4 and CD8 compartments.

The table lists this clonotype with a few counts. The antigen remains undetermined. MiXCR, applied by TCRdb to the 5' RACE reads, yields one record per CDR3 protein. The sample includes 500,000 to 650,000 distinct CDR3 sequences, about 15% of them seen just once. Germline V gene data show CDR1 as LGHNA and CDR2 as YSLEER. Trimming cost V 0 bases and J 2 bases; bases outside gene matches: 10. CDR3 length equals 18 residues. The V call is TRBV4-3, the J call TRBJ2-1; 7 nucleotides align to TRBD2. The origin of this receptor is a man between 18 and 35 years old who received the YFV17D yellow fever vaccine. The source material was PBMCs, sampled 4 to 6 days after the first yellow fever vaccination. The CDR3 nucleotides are TGCGCCAGCAGCCAAGACTGGAACAGACTAGCCGCCTACAATGAGCAGTTCTTC. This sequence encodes CASSQDWNRLAAYNEQFF.